This TCR beta chain was recorded in a study of human T cells and chemical hapten exposure. Whole-study context: Diphenylcyclopropenone was administered weekly to the scalp of patients throughout the roughly 22-week study.

As for this clonotype: Its specificity is unknown.

The library labeled individual cDNA molecules by adding unique molecular identifiers to them. TCRdb independently ran MiXCR on the RACE reads; one entry per CDR3 protein. The sample holds about 120,000 distinct CDR3 sequences; around 15% are singletons and the top ten take around 0.99%. The V gene's germline CDR1 is SGHTA and CDR2 FQGTGA. The CDR3 spans 14 residues. V shed 2 bases and J shed 4 bases, with 10 bases lying between them. Specified time point: patch test 1, 2 weeks after DPC sensitization. Described treatment: therapeutic diphenylcyclopropenone sensitization with weekly scalp DPC. Study outcomes and limitations: Sensitizing to DPC left TCRs with a frequency above 1 in 1000 unaltered. Every donor had alopecia, and their immune response may therefore differ from healthy people's.

This sequence originates from a man between 18 and 29 years old with alopecia areata. Some clones in this sample may be carry-over from other donors' samples. V usage is TRBV7-3 and J usage is TRBJ2-3, with D unresolved. The sequenced sample was whole blood, obtained in connection with sensitization to the hapten diphenylcyclopropenone (DPC). The CDR3 region is CASSLYVVPDTQYF. In DNA, the CDR3 is TGTGCCAGCAGCTTATACGTGGTCCCAGATACGCAGTATTTT.